One and the same sample provided the 6 T cell receptor beta chains below, sequenced in a study of regulatory T cells in long-lasting Graves disease. Sample time point: persistent/refractory GD, antithyroid drugs over 5 years with positive TRAb. Extracted RNA from PBMCs served as the source of the TCR library. Construction of TCR beta libraries relied on iRepertoire HTBI primers and on Arm-PCR targeting CDR3 regions. TCRdb fed the multiplex PCR reads into MiXCR, producing one record per CDR3 protein. The sample lists about 290,000 distinct CDR3 sequences, 20% to 25% occurring once. The sample in question was peripheral blood mononuclear cells (PBMCs), obtained when the disease was refractory, from a patient treated with antithyroid drugs. All receptors derive from a female donor with Graves disease.

This clonotype showed up just a few times. The chain is built from TRBV27 and TRBJ2-4; 7 nucleotides match TRBD1. The length of the CDR3 is 15 residues. Per the germline V gene, CDR1 is MNHEY and CDR2 is SMNVEV (reference sequence). Trimming cost V 5 bases and J 0 bases; bases outside gene matches: 4. In DNA, the CDR3 is TGTGCCAGCAGTACAGGGGTCCTAGCCAAAAACATTCAGTACTTC. This codes for CASSTGVLAKNIQYF.

On this clonotype: This sequence may be a read error, since a much larger clone differs from it by one base. This chain connects TRBV4-3 to TRBJ1-2; 7 bases map to TRBD1. The CDR3 is made up of 15 amino acids. Germline V gene lookup returns CDR1 LGHNA and CDR2 YSLEER. Written as DNA, the CDR3 is TGCGTCAGCAAACCCACTGACAGGGCCCACTATGGCTACACCTTC. Translated: CVSKPTDRAHYGYTF.

There are many counts of this clonotype. The chain carries TRBV6-1 and TRBJ2-7, with D maybe TRBD2 (6 bases). CDR1 is MNHNS and CDR2 is SASEGT in the germline V gene. The V end was cut by 6 bases, the J end by 4 bases, with 13 bases between. The CDR3 runs to 13 residues. For the CDR3, the DNA is TGTGCCAGCAGCCCTCGGCGGGAATACGAGCAGTACTTC. Its protein is CASSPRREYEQYF.

At least ten counts were recorded for this clonotype. This chain links TRBV11-2 with TRBJ2-7; D is possibly TRBD1 (6 bases). The V end was cut by 5 bases, the J end by 3 bases, with 20 bases between. In germline, CDR1 is SGHAT, CDR2 FQNNGV. The CDR3 is 16 amino acids. The CDR3 DNA reads as TGTGCCAGCAGCCATTCGACAGGCGAAAGTTTCTACGAGCAGTACTTC. As protein: CASSHSTGESFYEQYF.

The rearrangement links TRBV9 to TRBJ1-1, with D maybe TRBD1 (5 bases). This CDR3 is built from 13 residues. Germline CDR1 and CDR2: SGDLS and YYNGEE. The V end lost 3 bases, the J end lost 4 bases, and 10 bases lay between the germline ends. In DNA, the CDR3 is TGTGCCAGCAGCGCCGGGGGAAGCACTGAAGCTTTCTTT. This sequence encodes CASSAGGSTEAFF. Full variable domain (outside the CDR3, taken from reference TRBV9 and TRBJ1-1): DSGVTQTPKHLITATGQRVTLRCSPRSGDLSVYWYQQSLDQGLQFLIQYYNGEERAKGNILERFSAQQFPDLHSELNLSSLELGDSALYFCASSAGGSTEAFFGQGTRLTVV.

This clonotype was found many times. The rearrangement links TRBV28 to TRBJ2-7, with TRBD1 matching 8 bases. Germline V CDR1 and CDR2: MDHEN, SYDVKM. There are 14 residues in the CDR3. V trimming: 3 bases; J trimming: 4 bases; junction bases outside the gene matches: 5. The CDR3 sequence: CASSFGYRGYEQYF. CDR3 nucleotides: TGTGCCAGCAGTTTCGGATACAGGGGGTACGAGCAGTACTTC.